The 20 T cell receptor beta chains given below trace back to one sample, sequenced in a study of vaccination effects on CD4 cells after COVID-19. Sequencing followed a ViraFEST assay step that expanded antigen-specific CD4+ T cells with viral peptide pools. Investigators separated out CD4+ T cells once around 10 days of culture had passed. It was between March and December 2020 that the person had a SARS-CoV-2 infection confirmed by PCR. No cognate antigen is known for these TCRs. The table came from immunoSEQ multiplex PCR; TCRdb's copy has only in-frame clones and leaves some out. The repertoire holds 25,000 to 35,000 clones, with approximately 72% as singletons. Sequencing used CD4+ T cells from PBMCs cultured with a peptide pool, obtained before COVID-19 vaccination. These receptors were taken from a human donor who had a prior SARS-CoV-2 infection.

This clone was seen more than once but under ten times. CDR3 residues: CASSLSWALAGGPGNEQFF. CDR3 DNA: TGTGCCAGCAGCTTATCATGGGCTCTAGCGGGAGGGCCGGGGAATGAGCAGTTCTTC. The gene calls are TRBV7-2 and TRBJ2-1; 12 positions agree with TRBD2. With 2 bases clipped from V and 7 bases from J, the junction kept 15 bases outside the gene matches. From germline, CDR1 is SGHTA and CDR2 FQGNSA. The CDR3 covers 19 residues.

Notes on this clone: The sample contains more than one DNA sequence encoding this CDR3. The V call is TRBV27, the J call TRBJ2-5, with unresolved D. Trimming cost V 6 bases and J 5 bases, with 13 bases left between them. Germline CDR1 reads MNHEY; CDR2 reads SMNVEV (reference sequence). The CDR3 contains 13 residues. The CDR3 protein is CASSLSLGETQYF. Here the CDR3 DNA reads TGTGCCAGCAGCTTAAGCTTAGGGGAGACCCAGTACTTC.

The chain couples TRBV4-3 to TRBJ1-6; TRBD1 matches at 7 bases. The CDR3 extends over 13 amino acids. Germline assignment: CDR1 LGHNA and CDR2 YSLEER. Trimming at V came to 3 bases and at J to 9 bases, leaving 2 bases not matched to a gene. The DNA of the CDR3 is TGCGCCAGCAGCCAGTACAGGGGTTCACCCCTCCACTTT. Amino acid sequence: CASSQYRGSPLHF.

The rearrangement uses TRBV9 and TRBJ2-1; 15 nucleotides agree with TRBD2. V was pared by 4 bases and J by 1 base, with 6 bases of the junction left unmatched. Germline V gene sequence: CDR1 SGDLS, CDR2 YYNGEE. The CDR3 runs to 18 residues. The CDR3 sequence is CASSPGLAGGASYNEQFF. The CDR3 bases are TGTGCCAGCAGCCCTGGACTAGCGGGAGGGGCTTCCTACAATGAGCAGTTCTTC.

V usage is TRBV20-1 and J usage is TRBJ1-1; a possible D gene is TRBD1 (6 bases). V gave up 3 bases and J gave up 3 bases, with 8 bases separating them. Looked up from germline, CDR1 is DFQATT and CDR2 is SNEGSKA (reference sequence). The CDR3 extends over 12 amino acids. This chain's CDR3 is CSASKGDTEAFF. The CDR3 nucleotides are TGCAGTGCTAGTAAGGGGGACACTGAAGCTTTCTTT.

The gene calls are TRBV5-6 and TRBJ2-5, with a weak D call TRBD1 (6 bases). The CDR3 has 14 amino acids. Trimming cost V 4 bases and J 4 bases, with 14 bases left between them. Germline V gene data show CDR1 as SGHDT and CDR2 as YYEEEE. CDR3 sequence: CASSLTGNPETQYF. The CDR3, as DNA: TGTGCCAGCAGCCTGACAGGTAACCCAGAGACCCAGTACTTC.

In the case of this clone: The junction differs from germline at one of its ends, possibly a read error. The chain joins TRBV7-7 to TRBJ2-3, with D perhaps given as TRBD1 or TRBD2 (5 bases each). Germline V gene lookup returns CDR1 SSHAT and CDR2 FNYEAQ (reference sequence). CDR3 length equals 15 residues. CDR3 coding DNA: TGTGCTAGCAGCTTAGACGGGGACCTCACAGATACGCAGTATTTT. It translates to CASSLDGDLTDTQYF. Full variable domain (outside the CDR3, taken from reference TRBV7-7 and TRBJ2-3): GAGVSQSPRYKVTKRGQDVTLRCDPISSHATLYWYQQALGQGPEFLTYFNYEAQPDKSGLPSDRFSAERPEGSISTLTIQRTEQRDSAMYRCASSLDGDLTDTQYFGPGTRLTVL.

This clone was detected a few times. The chain links TRBV2 to TRBJ2-1; TRBD2 matches at 9 bases. V was pared by 5 bases and J by 5 bases, with 4 bases of the junction left unmatched. CDR3 size: 14 residues. In germline, CDR1 is SNHLY, CDR2 FYNNEI. For the CDR3, the DNA is TGTGCCAGCAGTTTGACTAGCGGAAACAATGAGCAGTTCTTC. Its translation: CASSLTSGNNEQFF.

This chain uses TRBV5-4 with TRBJ1-2; D call uncertain. Germline V gives CDR1 SGHNT, CDR2 YYREEE (reference sequence). The CDR3 loop spans 13 amino acids. V was trimmed by 0 bases and J by 8 bases, leaving 11 bases between them. The CDR3 nucleotides are TGTGCCAGCAGCTTGGCCCTAATGCGCGGCTACACCTTC. Amino acid sequence: CASSLALMRGYTF.

The J gene is TRBJ2-1, the V gene TRBV3-1 (or the pseudogene TRBV3-2); a weak D match, TRBD1 (5 bases). Trimming removed 1 base from V and 6 bases from J, with 10 bases in between. Germline CDR1 is LGHDT and CDR2 is YNNKEL (reference sequence). There are 14 residues in the CDR3. CDR3 nucleotides: TGTGCCAGCAGCCAAGCATCAGGGTTCAATGAGCAGTTCTTC. The encoded protein is CASSQASGFNEQFF.

The genes are TRBV7-4 and TRBJ2-7, with D maybe TRBD1 (7 bases). Germline values: CDR1 SGHVT, CDR2 SQSDAQ. V was clipped by 6 bases and J by 6 bases, with 12 bases between them. The CDR3 runs 12 residues. This CDR3 reads CASRCQGGEQYF. CDR3 nucleotide sequence: TGTGCCAGCAGGTGCCAGGGGGGCGAGCAGTACTTC.

The chain joins TRBV9 to TRBJ2-3; the match to TRBD2 covers 8 bases. Germline-derived CDR1 and CDR2 are SGDLS and YYNGEE. The CDR3 contains 16 residues. J was trimmed by 0 bases and V by 0 bases; bases with no gene match: 3. CDR3: CASSVGGRRSTDTQYF. Here the CDR3 DNA reads TGTGCCAGCAGCGTAGGCGGGAGGCGAAGCACAGATACGCAGTATTTT.

The J gene is TRBJ2-3, the V gene TRBV9; possibly TRBD1 for D (6 bases). The length of the CDR3 is 15 residues. V lost 6 bases to trimming and J lost 1 base, with 15 bases between them. Germline V gene lookup returns CDR1 SGDLS and CDR2 YYNGEE. For the CDR3, the DNA is TGTGCCAGCACACGGACAGCCTCTGGCACAGATACGCAGTATTTT. It translates to CASTRTASGTDTQYF.

The count of this clone is one. The rearrangement joins TRBV4-2 to TRBJ1-6; 7 bases line up with TRBD1. CDR3 length equals 16 residues. CDR1 is LGHNA, CDR2 YNFKEQ, per germline. Losses at the gene ends were 2 bases for V and 6 bases for J; bases not matched to a gene: 7. In nucleotides, the CDR3 is TGTGCCAGCAGCCAACCAGGGACAGATCTTAATTCACCCCTCCACTTT. Translating it yields CASSQPGTDLNSPLHF.

This chain links TRBV4-1 with TRBJ1-6; 7 bases match TRBD1. Germline trimming cut 6 bases from V and 9 bases from J; bases unmatched to any gene: 8. This CDR3 is built from 14 residues. Looked up from germline, CDR1 is MGHRA and CDR2 is YSYEKL. In nucleotides, the CDR3 is TGCGCCAGCAGGAGACAGGGCTCGGGTTCACCCCTCCACTTT. This sequence encodes CASRRQGSGSPLHF.

The chain links TRBV13 to TRBJ1-2; D is unresolved. Trimming cost V 3 bases and J 8 bases, with 10 bases left between them. Germline-derived CDR1 and CDR2 are PRHDT and FYEKMQ (reference sequence). The CDR3 is 12 residues long. CDR3 amino acids: CASSFVGYGYTF. The CDR3 nucleotides are TGTGCCAGCAGCTTCGTAGGGTACGGCTACACCTTC.

The chain joins TRBV27 to TRBJ1-6; a possible D gene is TRBD1 (5 bases). V dropped 3 bases and J dropped 14 bases, with 17 bases sitting between them. Germline CDR1 reads MNHEY; CDR2 reads SMNVEV (reference sequence). The CDR3 runs 14 residues. The CDR3 DNA follows: TGTGCCAGCAGTTTTCCCGGGCCAGGGTTGACCCTCCACTTT. Translating it yields CASSFPGPGLTLHF.

The V and J genes are TRBV19 and TRBJ1-3; 7 bases match TRBD1. With 5 bases clipped from V and 4 bases from J, the junction kept 5 bases outside the gene matches. Germline V lookup: CDR1 LNHDA, CDR2 SQIVND (reference sequence). The CDR3 extends over 14 amino acids. The CDR3, as DNA: TGTGCCAGTAGTTCTCCGGGACAGGGAAACACCATATATTTT. It specifies CASSSPGQGNTIYF.

The chain uses TRBV20-1 and TRBJ1-6; TRBD1 might be the D (6 bases). CDR1 DFQATT and CDR2 SNEGSKA come from the germline V gene (reference sequence). The CDR3 covers 16 residues. Trimming took off 3 bases at V and 7 bases at J, with 19 bases between the two ends. CDR3 sequence reads: CSASVHRGGPNSPLHF. The CDR3 DNA reads TGCAGTGCTAGTGTCCATAGGGGGGGACCCAATTCACCCCTCCACTTT.

The CDR3 spells CASSLTSGRWYEQYF. CDR3 nucleotides: TGTGCCAGTAGTCTAACTAGCGGGAGATGGTACGAGCAGTACTTC. The gene calls are TRBV19 and TRBJ2-7; 11 nucleotides align to TRBD2. The CDR3 is 15 residues long. Losses at the gene ends were 5 bases for V and 4 bases for J; bases not matched to a gene: 7. CDR1 LNHDA and CDR2 SQIVND come from the germline V gene (reference sequence).